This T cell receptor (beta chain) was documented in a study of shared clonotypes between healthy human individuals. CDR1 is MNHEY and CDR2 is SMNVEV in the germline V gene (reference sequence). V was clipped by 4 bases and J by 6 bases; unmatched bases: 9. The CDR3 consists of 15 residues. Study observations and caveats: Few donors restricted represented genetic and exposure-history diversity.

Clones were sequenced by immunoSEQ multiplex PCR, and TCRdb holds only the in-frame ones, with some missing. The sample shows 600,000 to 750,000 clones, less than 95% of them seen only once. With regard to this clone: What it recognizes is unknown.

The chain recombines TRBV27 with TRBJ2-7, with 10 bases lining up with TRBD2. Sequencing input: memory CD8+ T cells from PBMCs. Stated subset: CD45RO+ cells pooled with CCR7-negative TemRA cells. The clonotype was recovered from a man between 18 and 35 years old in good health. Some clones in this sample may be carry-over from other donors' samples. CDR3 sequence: CASSSLAGVLPEQYF. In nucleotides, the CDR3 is TGTGCCAGCAGTTCCCTAGCGGGAGTACTCCCCGAGCAGTACTTC.